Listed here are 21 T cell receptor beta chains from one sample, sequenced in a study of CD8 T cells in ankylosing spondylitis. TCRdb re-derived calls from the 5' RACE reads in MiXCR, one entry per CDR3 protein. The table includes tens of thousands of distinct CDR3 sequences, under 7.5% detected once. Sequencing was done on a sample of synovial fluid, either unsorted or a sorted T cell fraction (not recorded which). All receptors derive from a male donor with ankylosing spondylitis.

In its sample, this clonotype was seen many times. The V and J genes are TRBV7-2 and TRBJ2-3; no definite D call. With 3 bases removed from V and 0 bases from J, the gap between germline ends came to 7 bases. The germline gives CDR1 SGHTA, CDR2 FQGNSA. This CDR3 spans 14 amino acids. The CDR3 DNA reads TGTGCCAGCAGCTTTTTCCCTAGCACAGATACGCAGTATTTT. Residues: CASSFFPSTDTQYF.

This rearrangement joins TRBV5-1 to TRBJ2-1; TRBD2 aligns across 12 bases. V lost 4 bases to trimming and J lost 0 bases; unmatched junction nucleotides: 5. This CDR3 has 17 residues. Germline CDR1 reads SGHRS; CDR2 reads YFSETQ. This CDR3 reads CASSQGLAGSSYNEQFF. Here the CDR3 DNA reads TGCGCCAGCAGCCAGGGACTAGCGGGTAGCTCCTACAATGAGCAGTTCTTC.

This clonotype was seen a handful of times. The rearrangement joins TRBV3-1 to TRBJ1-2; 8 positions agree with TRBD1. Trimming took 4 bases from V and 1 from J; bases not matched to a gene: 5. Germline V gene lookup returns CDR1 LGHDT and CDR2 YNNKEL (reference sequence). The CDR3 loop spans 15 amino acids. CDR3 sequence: CASSLATGVNYGYTF. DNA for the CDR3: TGTGCCAGCAGCCTAGCGACAGGGGTTAACTATGGCTACACCTTC.

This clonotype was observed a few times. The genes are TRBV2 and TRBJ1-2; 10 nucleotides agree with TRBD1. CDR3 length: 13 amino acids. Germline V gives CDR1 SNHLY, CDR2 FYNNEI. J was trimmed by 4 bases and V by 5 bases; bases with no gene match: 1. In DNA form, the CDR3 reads TGTGCCAGCAGTCGGGACAGGGGCTATGGCTACACCTTC. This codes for CASSRDRGYGYTF. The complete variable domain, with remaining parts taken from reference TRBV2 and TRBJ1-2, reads EPEVTQTPSHQVTQMGQEVILRCVPISNHLYFYWYRQILGQKVEFLVSFYNNEISEKSEIFDDQFSVERPDGSNFTLKIRSTKLEDSAMYFCASSRDRGYGYTFGSGTRLTVV.

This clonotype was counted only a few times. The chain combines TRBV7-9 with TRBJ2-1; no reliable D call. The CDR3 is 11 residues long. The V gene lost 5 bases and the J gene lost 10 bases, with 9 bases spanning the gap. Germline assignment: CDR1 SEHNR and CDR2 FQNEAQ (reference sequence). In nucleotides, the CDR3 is TGTGCCAGCAGCCTGGGTAGGGAGCAGTTCTTC. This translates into CASSLGREQFF.

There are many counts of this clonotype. CDR3 in DNA: TGCAGTGCTAGAGATGCGGAGAGCACAGATACGCAGTATTTT. Residues: CSARDAESTDTQYF. V and J are TRBV20-1 and TRBJ2-3; D is unclear. The CDR3 runs to 14 residues. CDR1 DFQATT and CDR2 SNEGSKA come from the germline V gene (reference sequence). V was pared by 0 bases and J by 0 bases, with 7 bases between.

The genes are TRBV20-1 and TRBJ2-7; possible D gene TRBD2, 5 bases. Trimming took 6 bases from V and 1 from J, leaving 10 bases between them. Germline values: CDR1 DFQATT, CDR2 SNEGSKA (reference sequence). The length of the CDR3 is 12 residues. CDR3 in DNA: TGCAGTGCCACGTCGGGGTCCTACGAGCAGTACTTC. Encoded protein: CSATSGSYEQYF.

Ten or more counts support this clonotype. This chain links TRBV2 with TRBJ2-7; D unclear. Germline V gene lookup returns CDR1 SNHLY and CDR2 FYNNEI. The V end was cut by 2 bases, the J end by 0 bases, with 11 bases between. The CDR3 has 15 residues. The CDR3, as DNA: TGTGCCAGCAGTGAATGGGCACGGAGCTCCTACGAGCAGTACTTC. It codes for CASSEWARSSYEQYF.

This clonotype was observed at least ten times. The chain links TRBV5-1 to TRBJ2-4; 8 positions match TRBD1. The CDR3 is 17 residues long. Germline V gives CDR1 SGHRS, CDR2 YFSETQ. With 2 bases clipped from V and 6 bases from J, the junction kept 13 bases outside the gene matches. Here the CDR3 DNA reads TGCGCCAGCAGCTTACCCAACCGGGACAGGCAATCAAACATTCAGTACTTC. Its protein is CASSLPNRDRQSNIQYF.

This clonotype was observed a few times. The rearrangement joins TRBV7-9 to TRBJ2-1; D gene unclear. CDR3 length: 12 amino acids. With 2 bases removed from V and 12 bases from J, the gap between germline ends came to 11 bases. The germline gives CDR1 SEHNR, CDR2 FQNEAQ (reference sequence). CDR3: CASSLMGMGQFF. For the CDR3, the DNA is TGTGCCAGCAGCTTAATGGGGATGGGGCAGTTCTTC.

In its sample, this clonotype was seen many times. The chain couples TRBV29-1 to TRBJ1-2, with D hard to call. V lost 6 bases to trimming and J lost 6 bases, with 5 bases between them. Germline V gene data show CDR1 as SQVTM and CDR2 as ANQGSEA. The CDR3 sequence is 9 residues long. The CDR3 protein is CSVGDGYTF. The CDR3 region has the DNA TGCAGCGTCGGAGATGGCTACACCTTC.

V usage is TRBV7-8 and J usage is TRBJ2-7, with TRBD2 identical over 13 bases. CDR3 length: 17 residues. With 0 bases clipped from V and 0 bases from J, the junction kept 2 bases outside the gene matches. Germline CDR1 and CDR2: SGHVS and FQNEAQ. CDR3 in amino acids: CASSLAGLAGSSYEQYF. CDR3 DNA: TGTGCCAGCAGCTTAGCGGGACTAGCGGGAAGCTCCTACGAGCAGTACTTC.

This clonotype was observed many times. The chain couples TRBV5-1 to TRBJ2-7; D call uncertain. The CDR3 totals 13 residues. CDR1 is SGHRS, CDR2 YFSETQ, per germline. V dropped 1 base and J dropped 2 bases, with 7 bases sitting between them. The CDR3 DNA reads TGCGCCAGCAGCTTGTACACAGCCTACGAGCAGTACTTC. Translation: CASSLYTAYEQYF.

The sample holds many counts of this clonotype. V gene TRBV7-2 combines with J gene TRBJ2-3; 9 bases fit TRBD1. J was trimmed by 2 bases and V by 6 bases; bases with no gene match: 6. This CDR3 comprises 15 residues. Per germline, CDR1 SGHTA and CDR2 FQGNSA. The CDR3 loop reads CASRQGQGHTDTQYF. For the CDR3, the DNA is TGTGCCAGCAGGCAGGGACAGGGCCACACAGATACGCAGTATTTT.

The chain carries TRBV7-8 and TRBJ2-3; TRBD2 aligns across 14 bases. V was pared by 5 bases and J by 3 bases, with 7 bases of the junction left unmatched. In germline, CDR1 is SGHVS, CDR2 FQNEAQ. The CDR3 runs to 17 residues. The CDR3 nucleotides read TGTGCCAGCAGCCTAACCGGGACTAGCGGGAGAACAGATACGCAGTATTTT. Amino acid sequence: CASSLTGTSGRTDTQYF.

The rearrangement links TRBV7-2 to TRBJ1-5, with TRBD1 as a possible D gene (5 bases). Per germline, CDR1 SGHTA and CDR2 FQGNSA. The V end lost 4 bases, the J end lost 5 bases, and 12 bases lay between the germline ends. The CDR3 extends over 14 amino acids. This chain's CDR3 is CASSSDSRYQPQHF. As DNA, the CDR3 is TGTGCCAGCAGCTCCGACAGTCGCTATCAGCCCCAGCATTTT.

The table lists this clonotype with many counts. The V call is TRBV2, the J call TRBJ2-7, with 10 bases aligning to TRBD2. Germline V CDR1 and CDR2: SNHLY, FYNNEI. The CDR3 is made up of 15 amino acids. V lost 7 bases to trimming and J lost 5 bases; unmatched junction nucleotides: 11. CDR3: CASKPEREGRNEQYF. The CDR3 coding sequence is TGTGCCAGCAAACCCGAGCGGGAGGGAAGAAACGAGCAGTACTTC.

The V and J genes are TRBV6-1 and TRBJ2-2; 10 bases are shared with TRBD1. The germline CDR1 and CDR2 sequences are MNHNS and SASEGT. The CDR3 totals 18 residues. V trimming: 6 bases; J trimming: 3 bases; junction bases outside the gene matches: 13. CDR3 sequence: CASRGVGTGAGDTGELFF. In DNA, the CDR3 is TGTGCCAGCAGGGGCGTCGGGACAGGGGCGGGAGACACCGGGGAGCTGTTTTTT.

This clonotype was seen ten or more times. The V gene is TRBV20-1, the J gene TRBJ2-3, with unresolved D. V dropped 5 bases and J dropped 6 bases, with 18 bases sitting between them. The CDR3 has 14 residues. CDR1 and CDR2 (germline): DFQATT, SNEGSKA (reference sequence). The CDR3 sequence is CSAQSHKLLDTQYF. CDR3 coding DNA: TGCAGTGCTCAATCGCATAAATTACTGGATACGCAGTATTTT.

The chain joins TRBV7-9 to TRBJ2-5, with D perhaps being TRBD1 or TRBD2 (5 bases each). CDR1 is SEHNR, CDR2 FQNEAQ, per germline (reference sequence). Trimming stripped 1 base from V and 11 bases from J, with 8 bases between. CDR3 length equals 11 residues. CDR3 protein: CASSLGGRQYF. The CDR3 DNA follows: TGTGCCAGCAGCTTAGGGGGACGACAGTACTTC.

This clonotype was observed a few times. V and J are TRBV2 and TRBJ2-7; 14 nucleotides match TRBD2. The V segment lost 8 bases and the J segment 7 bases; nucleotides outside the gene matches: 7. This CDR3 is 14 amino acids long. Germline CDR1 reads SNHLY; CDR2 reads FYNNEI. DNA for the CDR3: TGTGCCAGCGGGGGACTAGCGGGAGCTCTTGAGCAGTACTTC. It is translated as CASGGLAGALEQYF.